This is a list of T cell receptor beta chains from one sample in a study of blood T cell repertoires in COVID-19. Measured with immunoSEQ multiplex PCR; TCRdb has only the in-frame clones, and not every one. This table has around 130,000 clones, roughly 83% appearing once. Sequenced sample: peripheral blood. The receptors here all came from a young woman who had recovered from COVID-19. CDR3s include the opening cysteine and the closing phenylalanine or tryptophan. Fields, in order: CDR3 length, J gene, V gene, D gene, clone size, CDR3 protein, CDR3 DNA. D genes are given only for firm matches. The size field is filled for only some rows; it gives once, few, many or a size class.

14 | TRBJ1-1 | TRBV6-5 | . | . | CASSYGPGVSEAFF | TGTGCCAGCAGTTACGGGCCAGGGGTGAGCGAAGCTTTCTTT
16 | TRBJ2-7 | TRBV6-5 | TRBD1 | . | CASSYPGSGGDYEQYF | TGTGCCAGCAGTTACCCGGGATCAGGGGGTGACTACGAGCAGTACTTC
13 | TRBJ1-2 | TRBV30 | TRBD1 | . | CAWGGTGFMGYTF | TGTGCCTGGGGAGGGACAGGGTTTATGGGCTACACCTTC
14 | TRBJ2-7 | TRBV2 | . | . | CASRGQVGGYEQYF | TGTGCCAGCAGGGGGCAAGTGGGAGGCTACGAGCAGTACTTC
15 | TRBJ1-1 | TRBV2 | . | . | CASRLQNQMNTEAFF | TGTGCCAGCAGATTGCAGAATCAGATGAACACTGAAGCTTTCTTT
12 | TRBJ1-1 | TRBV2 | . | . | CASAGGNTEAFF | TGTGCCAGCGCGGGGGGGAACACTGAAGCTTTCTTT
14 | TRBJ2-2 | TRBV11-2 | . | . | CASSRRGGTGELFF | TGTGCCAGCAGTAGAAGGGGGGGCACCGGGGAGCTGTTTTTT
14 | TRBJ2-1 | TRBV7-3 | . | . | CASSSGYAYNEQFF | TGTGCCAGCAGCTCAGGGTACGCCTACAATGAGCAGTTCTTC
14 | TRBJ1-2 | TRBV5-4 | TRBD1 | few | CASSFDRDVGGYTF | TGTGCCAGCAGCTTTGACAGGGATGTTGGTGGCTACACCTTC
15 | TRBJ2-5 | TRBV30 | TRBD1 | . | CAWRNLGQGIETQYF | TGTGCCTGGAGGAACTTGGGACAGGGGATAGAGACCCAGTACTTC
13 | TRBJ1-1 | TRBV2 | TRBD1 | few | CASSGQGNTEAFF | TGTGCCAGCAGTGGACAGGGGAACACTGAAGCTTTCTTT
14 | TRBJ1-2 | TRBV7-9 | . | . | CASSVLGGYYGYTF | TGTGCCAGCAGTGTCTTGGGGGGGTACTATGGCTACACCTTC
15 | TRBJ1-1 | TRBV11-2 | TRBD1 | . | CASSDRGRVNTEAFF | TGTGCCAGCAGCGACAGGGGTAGGGTGAACACTGAAGCTTTCTTT
11 | TRBJ1-6 | TRBV5-1 | . | . | CASSHCSPLHF | TGCGCCAGCAGCCATTGTTCACCCCTCCACTTT
15 | TRBJ2-1 | TRBV4-1 | . | . | CASSLSGSLGNEQFF | TGCGCCAGCAGCTTAAGCGGATCCCTTGGCAATGAGCAGTTCTTC
15 | TRBJ1-1 | TRBV19 | TRBD1 | . | CASTWDREADTEAFF | TGTGCCAGTACCTGGGACAGGGAGGCGGACACTGAAGCTTTCTTT
14 | TRBJ2-7 | TRBV10-1 | TRBD1 | few | CASSEGQGPYEQYF | TGCGCCAGCAGTGAAGGACAGGGTCCCTACGAGCAGTACTTC
14 | TRBJ1-2 | TRBV15 | TRBD1 | . | CATSSPGTGDGYTF | TGTGCCACCAGCAGCCCAGGGACAGGGGACGGCTACACCTTC
14 | TRBJ2-1 | TRBV5-1 | . | . | CASSLEGTYNEQFF | TGCGCCAGCAGCTTAGAGGGGACATACAATGAGCAGTTCTTC
12 | TRBJ2-1 | TRBV7-2 | TRBD1 | . | CASSLRTGMRFF | TGTGCCAGCAGCTTGAGGACAGGGATGCGGTTCTTC
17 | TRBJ1-3 | TRBV2 | . | . | CASSAAAGISSGNTIYF | TGTGCCAGCAGTGCAGCGGCAGGGATAAGCTCTGGAAACACCATATATTTT
17 | TRBJ1-3 | TRBV6-2/TRBV6-3 | TRBD1 | . | CASSPGTAFFSGNTIYF | TGTGCCAGCAGTCCAGGGACAGCATTTTTCTCTGGAAACACCATATATTTT
14 | TRBJ1-6 | TRBV6-5 | . | once | CASRRGVYNSPLHF | TGTGCCAGCAGGCGCGGGGTCTATAATTCACCCCTCCACTTT
13 | TRBJ1-5 | TRBV7-9 | . | . | CASTREGVQPQHF | TGTGCCAGCACCCGAGAGGGGGTTCAGCCCCAGCATTTT
15 | TRBJ2-2 | TRBV16 | . | . | CASSQSTANTGELFF | TGTGCCAGCAGCCAATCGACAGCTAACACCGGGGAGCTGTTTTTT
14 | TRBJ1-1 | TRBV19 | . | . | CASSLPGGNTEAFF | TGTGCCAGTAGTCTCCCGGGGGGGAACACTGAAGCTTTCTTT
15 | TRBJ1-1 | TRBV3-1/TRBV3-2 | TRBD1 | . | CASSETTGFYTEAFF | TGTGCCAGCAGCGAGACGACAGGGTTTTACACTGAAGCTTTCTTT
13 | TRBJ2-7 | TRBV3-1/TRBV3-2 | TRBD1 | . | CASSQGTGDEQYF | TGTGCCAGCAGCCAAGGGACAGGGGACGAGCAGTACTTC
14 | TRBJ2-3 | TRBV19 | . | . | CASTGGGLGDTQYF | TGTGCCAGTACTGGGGGGGGGCTGGGAGATACGCAGTATTTT
13 | TRBJ2-7 | TRBV6-5 | TRBD2 | . | CASSSAGGREQYF | TGTGCCAGCAGCTCGGCGGGGGGTCGCGAGCAGTACTTC
16 | TRBJ1-1 | TRBV5-5 | TRBD1 | . | CASSWTGATARTEAFF | TGTGCCAGCAGCTGGACAGGGGCTACCGCCCGCACTGAAGCTTTCTTT
19 | TRBJ2-5 | TRBV7-9 | TRBD1 | . | CASSLGSWDRDLYQETQYF | TGTGCCAGCAGCTTAGGAAGTTGGGACAGGGACCTCTACCAAGAGACCCAGTACTTC
16 | TRBJ2-1 | TRBV14 | . | . | CASSQDLAARGNEQFF | TGTGCCAGCAGCCAAGATCTGGCCGCTAGGGGCAATGAGCAGTTCTTC
17 | TRBJ2-2 | TRBV11-3 | TRBD2 | . | CASSLAGTSGFKGELFF | TGTGCCAGCAGCTTAGCCGGGACTAGCGGGTTTAAAGGGGAGCTGTTTTTT